Listed below are T cell receptor beta chains from one sample, sequenced in a study of cytomegalovirus exposure and HLA in healthy donors. TCRdb's copy holds only in-frame clones and misses some; the assay was immunoSEQ multiplex PCR. The table includes fewer than 200,000 clones, around 81% detected once. Material: PBMCs. These receptors were collected from a woman in her fifties or sixties in good health and CMV-seronegative. Each CDR3 is given with its conserved first and last residue. The order of the fields is CDR3 protein, CDR3 DNA, D gene, clone size, J gene, V gene. D genes are given only for firm matches. Not every row has a clone size; where given, it reads once, few, many or a size class.

CASSSSPGQGFEGVFF	TGTGCCAGCAGCTCCTCTCCGGGACAGGGTTTCGAGGGGGTGTTTTTT	TRBD1	.	TRBJ1-4	TRBV28
CASSPMTGTGYYNEQFF	TGTGCCAGCAGCCCCATGACCGGGACAGGATACTACAATGAGCAGTTCTTC	TRBD1	.	TRBJ2-1	TRBV28
CASSLGTSNTGELFF	TGCGCCAGCAGCTTGGGCACATCGAACACCGGGGAGCTGTTTTTT	.	.	TRBJ2-2	TRBV5-1
CASSMSEGSSYNEQFF	TGTGCCAGTAGTATGTCTGAGGGAAGCTCCTACAATGAGCAGTTCTTC	.	.	TRBJ2-1	TRBV19
CASSRGQVQETQYF	TGCGCCAGCAGCAGAGGGCAGGTACAAGAGACCCAGTACTTC	.	.	TRBJ2-5	TRBV5-1
CASSKEPGKASDGNTIYF	TGTGCCAGCAGCAAAGAACCGGGAAAGGCTTCGGACGGAAACACCATATATTTT	.	.	TRBJ1-3	TRBV21-1
CASSARGTYEQYF	TGTGCCAGCAGCGCCAGGGGGACCTACGAGCAGTACTTC	TRBD1	.	TRBJ2-7	TRBV7-2
CASSDPAGREKETQYF	TGTGCCAGCAGTGACCCGGCAGGACGGGAGAAAGAGACCCAGTACTTC	.	.	TRBJ2-5	TRBV2
CASSLSQGYGYTF	TGTGCCAGCAGTCTAAGCCAGGGCTATGGCTACACCTTC	.	.	TRBJ1-2	TRBV27
CASSPRVGQPQHF	TGTGCCAGCAGCCCCAGGGTTGGGCAGCCCCAGCATTTT	.	.	TRBJ1-5	TRBV6-1
CAISDEGAGSNQPQHF	TGTGCCATCAGTGATGAGGGAGCCGGCAGCAATCAGCCCCAGCATTTT	.	.	TRBJ1-5	TRBV10-3
CASSQAGTGVFGYTF	TGCGCCAGCAGCCAGGCGGGGACAGGGGTGTTTGGCTACACCTTC	TRBD1	.	TRBJ1-2	TRBV5-1
CASSLVQGGVGGAEAFF	TGTGCCAGCAGCTTAGTACAGGGGGGAGTTGGAGGGGCTGAAGCTTTCTTT	TRBD1	once	TRBJ1-1	TRBV7-2
CASSASGRFSYEQYF	TGTGCCAGCAGCGCTAGCGGCCGGTTCTCCTACGAGCAGTACTTC	TRBD2	.	TRBJ2-7	TRBV5-4
CAIRRRAGDGDEQFF	TGTGCCATCAGAAGGAGAGCGGGAGACGGGGATGAGCAGTTCTTC	TRBD2	once	TRBJ2-1	TRBV10-3
CAISESTLAGTYTEAFF	TGTGCCATCAGTGAGTCTACGTTGGCAGGCACCTACACTGAAGCTTTCTTT	.	.	TRBJ1-1	TRBV10-3
CASRTGQNTGELFF	TGTGCCAGCAGGACGGGACAGAACACCGGGGAGCTGTTTTTT	.	.	TRBJ2-2	TRBV2
CASSRRDRENQPQHF	TGCGCCAGCAGCCGCCGGGACAGGGAAAATCAGCCCCAGCATTTT	TRBD1	.	TRBJ1-5	TRBV4-1
CASSGDTAPYEQYF	TGTGCCAGCTCCGGGGACACAGCCCCTTACGAGCAGTACTTC	.	.	TRBJ2-7	TRBV18
CASSQAQGLEAFF	TGCGCCAGCAGCCAGGCCCAGGGACTTGAAGCTTTCTTT	.	.	TRBJ1-1	TRBV4-3
CASSPRGDSYQPQHF	TGTGCCAGCAGCCCCAGAGGGGACAGCTATCAGCCCCAGCATTTT	TRBD1	.	TRBJ1-5	TRBV7-2
CASSPKTGTGGIYEQYF	TGTGCCAGCAGCCCGAAAACCGGGACAGGGGGGATCTACGAGCAGTACTTC	TRBD1	.	TRBJ2-7	TRBV7-9
CAWSRGLAGGLGELFF	TGTGCCTGGAGTAGGGGGCTAGCGGGAGGGCTCGGGGAGCTGTTTTTT	TRBD2	.	TRBJ2-2	TRBV30
CSVGEGDNEQFF	TGCAGCGTGGGGGAGGGGGACAATGAGCAGTTCTTC	.	.	TRBJ2-1	TRBV29-1
CASSLEGQGWQTQYF	TGTGCCAGCAGCTTAGAAGGGCAGGGTTGGCAGACCCAGTACTTC	.	.	TRBJ2-5	TRBV7-6
CASSLGSNRGDQPQHF	TGTGCCAGCAGCTTAGGGTCAAACCGAGGAGATCAGCCCCAGCATTTT	.	.	TRBJ1-5	TRBV7-2
CASSLGQPWDEQYF	TGTGCCAGCAGCTTAGGACAGCCCTGGGACGAGCAGTACTTC	.	few	TRBJ2-7	TRBV7-9
CASSRRTSGGGADTQYF	TGTGCCAGCAGCCGACGGACTAGCGGGGGTGGGGCAGATACGCAGTATTTT	TRBD2	few	TRBJ2-3	TRBV4-2
CSVEDSSTDTQYF	TGCAGCGTTGAAGATAGCAGCACAGATACGCAGTATTTT	.	.	TRBJ2-3	TRBV29-1
CASSRGQGAFGELFF	TGTGCCAGCAGTAGAGGACAGGGGGCTTTCGGGGAGCTGTTTTTT	TRBD1	.	TRBJ2-2	TRBV6-5
CASTFSGGAEAFF	TGTGCCAGCACCTTCTCGGGAGGTGCTGAAGCTTTCTTT	.	.	TRBJ1-1	TRBV25-1
CASRLGQGWYEQYF	TGTGCCAGCAGACTCGGACAGGGTTGGTACGAGCAGTACTTC	TRBD1	.	TRBJ2-7	TRBV28
CAIRVSPAGGPYEQYF	TGTGCCATCAGAGTATCCCCAGCGGGAGGTCCCTACGAGCAGTACTTC	TRBD2	.	TRBJ2-7	TRBV10-3
CASSLWGQIMNTEAFF	TGTGCCAGCAGCTTGTGGGGACAGATTATGAACACTGAAGCTTTCTTT	TRBD1	.	TRBJ1-1	TRBV5-4
CASSLMLAGGQETQYF	TGTGCCAGCAGCTTGATGCTAGCGGGGGGCCAAGAGACCCAGTACTTC	TRBD2	.	TRBJ2-5	TRBV5-6
CASSSRTGGGYTF	TGTGCCAGCAGCTCAAGGACAGGGGGTGGCTACACCTTC	TRBD1	.	TRBJ1-2	TRBV9
CASRMDRDYEKLFF	TGCGCCAGCAGGATGGACAGGGATTATGAAAAACTGTTTTTT	TRBD1	few	TRBJ1-4	TRBV5-1
CASSLETTNTGELFF	TGTGCCAGCAGCTTGGAGACTACGAACACCGGGGAGCTGTTTTTT	.	.	TRBJ2-2	TRBV5-4
CASSQGNRDQPQHF	TGTGCCAGCAGCCAAGGGAACAGGGATCAGCCCCAGCATTTT	.	.	TRBJ1-5	TRBV4-2
CASSLQRAEAFF	TGTGCCAGCAGCTTGCAGAGGGCTGAAGCTTTCTTT	.	.	TRBJ1-1	TRBV11-1
CASLSGGSPGTQYF	TGTGCCAGCCTTTCGGGCGGGAGCCCCGGGACCCAGTACTTC	TRBD2	once	TRBJ2-5	TRBV7-9
CAIRQGLAGDYEQYF	TGTGCCATCAGACAGGGACTAGCGGGAGACTACGAGCAGTACTTC	TRBD2	once	TRBJ2-7	TRBV10-3
CASNPRDRDTDTQYF	TGTGCCAGCAACCCCCGGGACAGGGACACAGATACGCAGTATTTT	TRBD1	.	TRBJ2-3	TRBV27
CASSSGGTRNEKLFF	TGTGCCAGCTCCTCAGGCGGGACCCGGAATGAAAAACTGTTTTTT	.	.	TRBJ1-4	TRBV18
CASRPGQGVNEQYF	TGTGCCAGTCGCCCAGGACAGGGGGTTAACGAGCAGTACTTC	TRBD1	.	TRBJ2-7	TRBV6-1
CASTHSLNTEAFF	TGTGCCAGTACCCACAGCCTGAACACTGAAGCTTTCTTT	.	.	TRBJ1-1	TRBV19
CASSPRLAEETQYF	TGTGCCAGCAGCCCTAGACTAGCGGAAGAGACCCAGTACTTC	TRBD2	.	TRBJ2-5	TRBV7-6
CASSLAVLGQGRIEAFF	TGTGCCAGCAGCTTAGCCGTATTGGGACAGGGGAGGATTGAAGCTTTCTTT	TRBD1	.	TRBJ1-1	TRBV7-9
CAWSSGQGAAQETQYF	TGTGCCTGGAGTTCGGGGCAGGGGGCCGCCCAAGAGACCCAGTACTTC	TRBD1	.	TRBJ2-5	TRBV30
CASSLGGTGGRDEQYF	TGTGCCAGCAGCTTAGGAGGGACAGGGGGCAGGGACGAGCAGTACTTC	TRBD1	.	TRBJ2-7	TRBV11-3
CAWDTVIGNTIYF	TGTGCCTGGGACACAGTGATAGGAAACACCATATATTTT	.	few	TRBJ1-3	TRBV30
CASSYGTGGNSPLHF	TGTGCCAGCAGCTATGGGACAGGAGGGAATTCACCCCTCCACTTT	TRBD1	.	TRBJ1-6	TRBV6-5
CAWSDSGGYTF	TGTGCCTGGAGTGATTCGGGTGGCTACACCTTC	.	.	TRBJ1-2	TRBV30
CASSYYRGNSPLHF	TGTGCCAGCAGTTATTACAGGGGAAATTCACCCCTCCACTTT	TRBD1	.	TRBJ1-6	TRBV6-1